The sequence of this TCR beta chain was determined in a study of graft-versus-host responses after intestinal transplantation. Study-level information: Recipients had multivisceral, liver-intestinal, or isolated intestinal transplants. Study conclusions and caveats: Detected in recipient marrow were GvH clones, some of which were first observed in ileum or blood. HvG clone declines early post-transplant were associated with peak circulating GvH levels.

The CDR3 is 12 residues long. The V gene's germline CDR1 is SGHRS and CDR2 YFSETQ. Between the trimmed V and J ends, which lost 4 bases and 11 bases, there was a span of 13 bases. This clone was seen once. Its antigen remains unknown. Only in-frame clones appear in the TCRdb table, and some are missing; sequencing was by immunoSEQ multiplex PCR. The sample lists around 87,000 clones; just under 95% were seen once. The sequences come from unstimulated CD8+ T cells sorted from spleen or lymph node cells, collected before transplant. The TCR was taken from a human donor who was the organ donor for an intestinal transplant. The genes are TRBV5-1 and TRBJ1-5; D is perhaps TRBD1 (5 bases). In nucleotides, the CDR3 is TGCGCCAGCAGCCCGGGGGTGGAGTCCCAGCATTTT. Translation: CASSPGVESQHF.